This passage covers 3 T cell receptor beta chains from one sample sequenced in a study of T cell responses to AZD1222 COVID-19 vaccine. Assay used: immunoSEQ multiplex PCR; TCRdb lists only in-frame clones, some missing. The sample contains roughly 200,000 clones, roughly 90% of which appear only once. The sequenced sample was peripheral blood, obtained 28 days after the second AZD1222 dose. The source is an adult who received the AZD1222 COVID-19 vaccine.

The rearrangement links TRBV6-5 to TRBJ2-1, with D perhaps TRBD2 (6 bases). V was pared by 6 bases and J by 4 bases, with 13 bases between. This CDR3 contains 14 residues. The germline V gene encodes CDR1 MNHEY and CDR2 SVGAGI. In nucleotides, the CDR3 is TGTGCCAGCAGCCCGGACTACGGGTACAATGAGCAGTTCTTC. It translates to CASSPDYGYNEQFF.

The chain combines TRBV7-2 with TRBJ2-7; D uncertain. Germline loops: CDR1 SGHTA, CDR2 FQGNSA. The CDR3 extends over 12 amino acids. Trimming took off 2 bases at V and 6 bases at J, with 8 bases between the two ends. CDR3 protein: CASSLSWGEQYF. The DNA of the CDR3 is TGTGCCAGCAGCTTATCGTGGGGCGAGCAGTACTTC.

The sample holds one count of this clone. J is TRBJ2-1 and V is TRBV6-2 or TRBV6-3; D possibly corresponds to TRBD2 (6 bases). The CDR3 sequence is 17 residues long. V was cut by 2 bases and J by 0 bases, with 14 bases left in between. Germline values: CDR1 MNHEY, CDR2 SVGEGT. The CDR3 DNA reads TGTGCCAGCAGTTACGGGGAGGACTATTACTCCTACAATGAGCAGTTCTTC. This codes for CASSYGEDYYSYNEQFF.